This is a list of T cell receptor beta chains from one sample in a study of shared clonotypes between healthy human individuals. TCRdb keeps only in-frame clones here, not all; method: immunoSEQ multiplex PCR. Of roughly 1,100,000 clones in the sample, more than 65% were seen once. The sample consisted of memory CD4+ T cells sorted from blood. These TCRs come from a man between 18 and 35 years old in good health. Each CDR3 is given with its conserved first and last residue. A D gene is named only where the DNA matches it firmly. Clone size appears in some rows only: once, few, many, or a class for an expanded clone.

D gene	clone size	J gene	V gene	CDR3 protein	CDR3 DNA
-	-	TRBJ1-1	TRBV2	CASLPGRLNTEAFF	TGTGCCAGCCTGCCGGGACGGTTAAACACTGAAGCTTTCTTT
TRBD1	-	TRBJ1-4	TRBV5-1	CASSFRDSGEKLFF	TGCGCCAGCAGCTTCCGGGACAGCGGTGAAAAACTGTTTTTT
-	-	TRBJ1-1	TRBV29-1	CSVGQGKNTEAFF	TGCAGCGTTGGTCAGGGGAAGAACACTGAAGCTTTCTTT
TRBD1	-	TRBJ2-3	TRBV28	CASSDRDRSTDTQYF	TGTGCCAGCAGTGACCGGGACAGAAGCACAGATACGCAGTATTTT
TRBD1	-	TRBJ2-2	TRBV6-5	CASSWGQGNTGELFF	TGTGCCAGCAGTTGGGGACAGGGAAACACCGGGGAGCTGTTTTTT
-	-	TRBJ1-3	TRBV7-3	CASSPREGIGNTIYF	TGTGCCAGCAGCCCCCGGGAGGGGATCGGAAACACCATATATTTT
TRBD2	-	TRBJ2-1	TRBV11-3	CASSVGTSGFTNEQFF	TGTGCCAGCAGCGTGGGGACTAGCGGGTTCACTAATGAGCAGTTCTTC
-	-	TRBJ1-4	TRBV5-1	CASSGQGSEKLFF	TGCGCCAGCAGCGGGCAGGGAAGTGAAAAACTGTTTTTT
TRBD2	few	TRBJ2-5	TRBV12-5	CASGLVITGTSGRAETQYF	TGTGCTAGTGGTTTGGTAATTACCGGGACTAGCGGGAGGGCCGAGACCCAGTACTTC
-	-	TRBJ1-5	TRBV30	CAWSFGSDQPQHF	TGTGCCTGGAGTTTTGGATCGGATCAGCCCCAGCATTTT
TRBD2	-	TRBJ2-3	TRBV9	CASSAGTSGGHTQYF	TGTGCCAGCAGCGCCGGGACTAGCGGGGGGCATACGCAGTATTTT
TRBD1	-	TRBJ2-5	TRBV5-4	CASSLGTGGRTQYF	TGTGCCAGCAGCTTGGGGACAGGGGGAAGGACCCAGTACTTC
-	-	TRBJ2-7	TRBV7-2	CASSGRDGYEQYF	TGTGCCAGCAGCGGCCGGGACGGCTACGAGCAGTACTTC
TRBD1	-	TRBJ2-7	TRBV30	CAWSVIGGTYEQYF	TGTGCCTGGAGTGTAATAGGGGGCACATACGAGCAGTACTTC
TRBD1	-	TRBJ2-5	TRBV12-5	CASGSGQGPQETQYF	TGTGCTAGTGGTTCGGGACAGGGGCCACAAGAGACCCAGTACTTC
TRBD1	-	TRBJ1-5	TRBV30	CAWSVGGTNSNQPQHF	TGTGCCTGGAGTGTAGGGGGCACGAATAGCAATCAGCCCCAGCATTTT
-	once	TRBJ2-3	TRBV15	CATSRVASDTQYF	TGTGCCACCAGCAGAGTGGCTTCAGATACGCAGTATTTT
TRBD2	-	TRBJ2-3	TRBV5-1	CASSYLAGGTDTQYF	TGCGCCAGCAGCTATCTAGCGGGGGGCACAGATACGCAGTATTTT
-	few	TRBJ1-6	TRBV25-1	CASSLQDYNSPLHF	TGTGCCAGCAGTCTACAGGACTATAATTCACCCCTCCACTTT